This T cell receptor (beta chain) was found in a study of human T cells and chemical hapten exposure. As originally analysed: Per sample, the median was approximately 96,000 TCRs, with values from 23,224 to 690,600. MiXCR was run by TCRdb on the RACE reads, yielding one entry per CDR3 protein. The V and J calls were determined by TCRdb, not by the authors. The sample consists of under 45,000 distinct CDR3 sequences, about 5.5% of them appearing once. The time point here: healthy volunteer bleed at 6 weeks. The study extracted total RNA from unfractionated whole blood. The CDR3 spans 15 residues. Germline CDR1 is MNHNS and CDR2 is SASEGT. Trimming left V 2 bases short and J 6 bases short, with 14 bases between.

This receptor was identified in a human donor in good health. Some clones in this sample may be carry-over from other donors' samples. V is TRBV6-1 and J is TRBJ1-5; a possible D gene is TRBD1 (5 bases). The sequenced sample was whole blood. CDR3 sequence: CASSESTGLSQPQHF. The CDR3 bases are TGTGCCAGCAGTGAATCCACGGGACTCAGTCAGCCCCAGCATTTT.